A selection of T cell receptor beta chains follows, all from one sample in a study of identical twins. TCRdb re-derived calls from the 5' RACE reads in MiXCR, one entry per CDR3 protein. Of roughly 290,000 distinct CDR3 sequences in the sample, less than 9% are singletons; the top ten hold more than 2%. The sample was also reused in another study, on yellow fever vaccine responses in identical twins.

Sequenced: memory (CD45RO+) T cells sorted from blood. These receptors were obtained from a woman aged 18-29 years in good health. The CDR3 runs from the conserved cysteine through the conserved F or W. The D gene is left open where the match is weak. Clone size is not always given. Where it is, it says once, few, many or a class for expanded clones.

many	TRBV4-2	.	TRBJ1-1	TGTGCCAGCAGCCAAGAACTCGGAGACACTGAAGCTTTCTTT	CASSQELGDTEAFF
few	TRBV28	.	TRBJ1-6	TGTGCCAGCAGTTTCCAGGGAACCCTCCACTTT	CASSFQGTLHF
.	TRBV5-4	TRBD1	TRBJ2-7	TGTGCCAGCAGCCCCGCCGGGACAGGGGGCCTCTACGAGCAGTACTTC	CASSPAGTGGLYEQYF
many	TRBV9	.	TRBJ2-3	TGTGCCAGCAGCGCGGGTACAGATACGCAGTATTTT	CASSAGTDTQYF
few	TRBV7-8	.	TRBJ2-1	TGTGCCAGCAGCTTAAACAGGAATAACTACAATGAGCAGTTCTTC	CASSLNRNNYNEQFF
few	TRBV20-1	.	TRBJ2-7	TGCAGTGCTAGAGATGGGGGCTTACGAGGGGGAGAGCAGTACTTC	CSARDGGLRGGEQYF
.	TRBV13	TRBD1	TRBJ1-6	TGTGCCAGCAGCTTAGGCGACAGGGGAGGGAATTCACCCCTCCACTTT	CASSLGDRGGNSPLHF
few	TRBV6-1	TRBD2	TRBJ2-1	TGTGCCAGCAGTGTTGCTAGCGGGGGGGGCAATGAGCAGTTCTTC	CASSVASGGGNEQFF
many	TRBV4-1	.	TRBJ2-3	TGCGCCAGCAGCCAAGTCGGGACAAGGGATACGCAGTATTTT	CASSQVGTRDTQYF
many	TRBV6-1	.	TRBJ1-5	TGTGCCAGCAGGGGCTTGGAGGGTAGCAATCAGCCCCAGCATTTT	CASRGLEGSNQPQHF
.	TRBV27	.	TRBJ2-2	TGTGCCAGCAGTTTCCTGGACACCGGGGAGCTGTTTTTT	CASSFLDTGELFF